This section outlines one T cell receptor beta chain sequence together with its context. This clone was found a few times. Its antigen has not been determined. Base qualities are not provided; no much larger clone lies one nucleotide away. Whole blood was collected in K2EDTA tubes by collaborating institutions according to the institutions' own protocols. For TCRbeta analysis, collaborators shipped samples in one of three forms: frozen whole blood, isolated PBMCs, or DNA extracted from either of those sample types. This record comes from a study of blood T cell repertoires in COVID-19 (dated by TCRdb to the early 2020s). About the full investigation: The collaborator samples originated in the United States, Italy and Spain and spanned the acute and convalescent phases of COVID-19. The material from the prospective study consisted of cDNA or gDNA derived from T cells, B-cell-depleted T cells, or PBMCs. Samples came from the ongoing ImmuneRACE study (first 160 participants) plus 1,254 subjects from 6 global collaborators. The repertoires were made available in a free public database intended to serve as a resource for research on the immune response to SARS-CoV-2. Subjects who had been exposed to COVID-19, were actively infected with it, or had recovered from it provided the deeply sampled blood TCRbeta repertoires that made up the dataset. The sample metadata nearly always contained a de-identified subject ID, COVID-19 status, age in years and sex. HLA class I and class II types, where available, came from metadata supplied by the sample provider rather than from assay-based typing. Results the study describes overall, beyond this receptor: Clinical and demographic metadata were provided uncurated, with the amount varying by source and participant.

TCRbeta CDR3 regions were amplified from genomic DNA by means of the immunoSEQ Assay, a bias-controlled multiplex PCR. The published analysis was carried out like this. Nucleated cell counts per sample were estimated from amplification of reference gene primers within the assay. To quantify the absolute abundance of each unique TCRbeta CDR3 rearrangement, sequence reads were collapsed and filtered. For each sample, productive Simpson clonality was calculated as the square root of Simpson's diversity index over productive rearrangements. Not all clones reach the TCRdb copy of this immuneACCESS table, which keeps in-frame sequences only. Checked studies attribute under half of the gap to unresolved V genes and leave the rest unexplained. Clone size and V and J calls were adopted from that table, with D and trimming inferred from the DNA. Counted in this sample were approximately 260,000 clones; 89% of them appeared once. The ten largest clones capture approximately 2.2% of the sample.

The CDR3 holds 15 amino acids from the cysteine to the phenylalanine. Just CDR3 DNA is preserved here, 45 bases in frame from base 1. The germline V and J ends show losses of 4 bases and 6 bases respectively, and no gene match explains 9 bases of the junction. CDR1 and CDR2, looked up from the germline V gene (reference sequence), are SGHNT and YYREEE. The sequence was collected from a man between 50 and 59 years old with acute or convalescent COVID-19. The chain is made from TRBV5-4 and TRBJ2-1; 8 middle bases align to TRBD1. What was sequenced was peripheral blood. The DNA is TGTGCCAGCAGCCAGGGACAGGTTTCTGTCAATGAGCAGTTCTTC. Its protein is CASSQGQVSVNEQFF.